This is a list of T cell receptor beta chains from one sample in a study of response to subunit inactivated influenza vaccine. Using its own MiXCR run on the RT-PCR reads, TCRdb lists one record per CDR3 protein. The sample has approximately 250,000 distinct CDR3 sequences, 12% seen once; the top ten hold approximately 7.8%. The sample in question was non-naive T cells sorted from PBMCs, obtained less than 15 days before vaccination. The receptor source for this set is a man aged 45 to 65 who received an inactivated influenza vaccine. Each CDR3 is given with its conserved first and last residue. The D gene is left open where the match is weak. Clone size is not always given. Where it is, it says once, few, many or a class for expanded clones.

CDR3aa: CASSKVGELFF
CDR3nt: TGTGCCAGCAGTAAGGTCGGGGAGCTGTTTTTT
j_gene: TRBJ2-2
v_gene: TRBV27
abundance: .
d_gene: .

CDR3aa: CASREGPSTEAFF
CDR3nt: TGTGCCAGCAGAGAAGGCCCGAGCACTGAAGCTTTCTTT
j_gene: TRBJ1-1
v_gene: TRBV28
abundance: .
d_gene: .

CDR3aa: CSARGARLSPTDTQYF
CDR3nt: TGCAGTGCTAGGGGGGCCAGACTTTCACCCACAGATACGCAGTATTTT
j_gene: TRBJ2-3
v_gene: TRBV20-1
abundance: .
d_gene: .

CDR3aa: CASSYRRNEKLFF
CDR3nt: TGTGCCAGCAGTTACCGGAGAAATGAAAAACTGTTTTTT
j_gene: TRBJ1-4
v_gene: TRBV6-5
abundance: .
d_gene: .

CDR3aa: CASSFGGDNEQFF
CDR3nt: TGCGCCAGCAGCTTCGGCGGGGACAATGAGCAGTTCTTC
j_gene: TRBJ2-1
v_gene: TRBV5-1
abundance: many
d_gene: .

CDR3aa: CASSSIGLGPSSYNEQFF
CDR3nt: TGTGCCAGCAGCTCTATAGGACTCGGCCCGAGCTCCTACAATGAGCAGTTCTTC
j_gene: TRBJ2-1
v_gene: TRBV7-3
abundance: many
d_gene: .

CDR3aa: CSVVDRGFYEQYF
CDR3nt: TGCAGCGTTGTTGACAGGGGGTTCTACGAGCAGTACTTC
j_gene: TRBJ2-7
v_gene: TRBV29-1
abundance: few
d_gene: TRBD1

CDR3aa: CASSSMNTGELFF
CDR3nt: TGTGCCAGCAGCTCAATGAACACCGGGGAGCTGTTTTTT
j_gene: TRBJ2-2
v_gene: TRBV5-6
abundance: .
d_gene: .

CDR3aa: CASGNGGGIYF
CDR3nt: TGTGCCAGTGGGAACGGCGGTGGCATTTACTTC
j_gene: TRBJ2-7
v_gene: TRBV19
abundance: .
d_gene: .

CDR3aa: CASQPGQNSPLHF
CDR3nt: TGTGCCAGCCAACCCGGGCAAAATTCACCCCTCCACTTT
j_gene: TRBJ1-6
v_gene: TRBV6-2/TRBV6-3
abundance: .
d_gene: .

CDR3aa: CASRAGSPSGNTIYF
CDR3nt: TGTGCCAGCAGGGCAGGGTCCCCCTCTGGAAACACCATATATTTT
j_gene: TRBJ1-3
v_gene: TRBV6-1
abundance: .
d_gene: .

CDR3aa: CASSRRETDTQYF
CDR3nt: TGTGCCAGCAGCCGGCGGGAAACAGATACGCAGTATTTT
j_gene: TRBJ2-3
v_gene: TRBV7-8
abundance: many
d_gene: .

CDR3aa: CASSFGTGSNQPQHF
CDR3nt: TGTGCCAGCAGTTTCGGGACAGGTAGCAATCAGCCCCAGCATTTT
j_gene: TRBJ1-5
v_gene: TRBV12-3/TRBV12-4
abundance: many
d_gene: TRBD1

CDR3aa: CASSRGQPGNTEAFF
CDR3nt: TGTGCCAGCAGCAGGGGACAGCCAGGTAACACTGAAGCTTTCTTT
j_gene: TRBJ1-1
v_gene: TRBV7-9
abundance: .
d_gene: TRBD1

CDR3aa: CASSQSRRTEQYF
CDR3nt: TGTGCCAGCAGCCAAAGTCGCCGGACCGAGCAGTACTTC
j_gene: TRBJ2-7
v_gene: TRBV3-1
abundance: .
d_gene: .

CDR3aa: CASSPERNEQYF
CDR3nt: TGTGCCAGCTCACCGGAAAGGAACGAGCAGTACTTC
j_gene: TRBJ2-7
v_gene: TRBV18
abundance: .
d_gene: .

CDR3aa: CSAHPRELWFF
CDR3nt: TGCAGTGCTCACCCACGGGAGCTTTGGTTCTTC
j_gene: TRBJ2-1
v_gene: TRBV20-1
abundance: many
d_gene: .

CDR3aa: CANSTQGGGSYEQYF
CDR3nt: TGCGCCAACAGCACCCAAGGGGGGGGCTCCTACGAGCAGTACTTC
j_gene: TRBJ2-7
v_gene: TRBV5-1
abundance: .
d_gene: .

CDR3aa: CASSPGTSAYNEQFF
CDR3nt: TGTGCCAGCAGCCCCGGGACTAGCGCCTACAATGAGCAGTTCTTC
j_gene: TRBJ2-1
v_gene: TRBV11-1
abundance: few
d_gene: TRBD2

CDR3aa: CASSVPGTYEQYF
CDR3nt: TGTGCCAGCAGTGTTCCGGGTACCTACGAGCAGTACTTC
j_gene: TRBJ2-7
v_gene: TRBV2
abundance: few
d_gene: .

CDR3aa: CSARVGTATYEQYF
CDR3nt: TGCAGTGCTAGAGTGGGGACAGCGACCTACGAGCAGTACTTC
j_gene: TRBJ2-7
v_gene: TRBV20-1
abundance: .
d_gene: TRBD1

CDR3aa: CSVPDRGVYGYTF
CDR3nt: TGCAGTGTTCCTGACAGGGGAGTCTACGGCTACACCTTC
j_gene: TRBJ1-2
v_gene: TRBV20-1
abundance: many
d_gene: TRBD1

CDR3aa: CASSLAGTYNEQFF
CDR3nt: TGTGCCAGCAGCCTAGCGGGGACCTACAATGAGCAGTTCTTC
j_gene: TRBJ2-1
v_gene: TRBV12-3/TRBV12-4
abundance: many
d_gene: TRBD2

CDR3aa: CASSQDRSSGGEQFF
CDR3nt: TGCGCCAGCAGCCAAGATAGATCTAGCGGGGGTGAGCAGTTCTTC
j_gene: TRBJ2-1
v_gene: TRBV4-1
abundance: .
d_gene: TRBD2

CDR3aa: CASSGGGRAGETQYF
CDR3nt: TGTGCCAGCAGCGGGGGCGGGAGGGCCGGTGAGACCCAGTACTTC
j_gene: TRBJ2-5
v_gene: TRBV11-2
abundance: .
d_gene: TRBD2

CDR3aa: CAISELDAGAGEKLFF
CDR3nt: TGTGCCATCAGTGAGCTGGATGCGGGGGCCGGGGAAAAACTGTTTTTT
j_gene: TRBJ1-4
v_gene: TRBV10-3
abundance: .
d_gene: .

CDR3aa: CSAREGSGLAGSYNEQFF
CDR3nt: TGCAGTGCTAGGGAGGGGTCGGGACTAGCGGGGAGTTACAATGAGCAGTTCTTC
j_gene: TRBJ2-1
v_gene: TRBV20-1
abundance: .
d_gene: TRBD2

CDR3aa: CASSPSGVGLSYEQYF
CDR3nt: TGTGCCAGCAGCCCTTCGGGTGTGGGGCTCTCCTACGAGCAGTACTTC
j_gene: TRBJ2-7
v_gene: TRBV9
abundance: few
d_gene: .